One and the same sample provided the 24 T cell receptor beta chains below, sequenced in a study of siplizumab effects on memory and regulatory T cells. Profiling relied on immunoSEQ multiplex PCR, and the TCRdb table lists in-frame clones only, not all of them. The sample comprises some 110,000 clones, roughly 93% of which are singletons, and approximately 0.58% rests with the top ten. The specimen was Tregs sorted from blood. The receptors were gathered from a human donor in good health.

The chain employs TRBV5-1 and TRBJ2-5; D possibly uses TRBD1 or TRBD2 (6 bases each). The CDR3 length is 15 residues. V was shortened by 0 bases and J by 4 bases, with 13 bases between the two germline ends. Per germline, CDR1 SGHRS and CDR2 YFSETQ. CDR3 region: CASSLAGEVAETQYF. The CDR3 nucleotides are TGCGCCAGCAGCTTGGCAGGGGAGGTTGCAGAGACCCAGTACTTC.

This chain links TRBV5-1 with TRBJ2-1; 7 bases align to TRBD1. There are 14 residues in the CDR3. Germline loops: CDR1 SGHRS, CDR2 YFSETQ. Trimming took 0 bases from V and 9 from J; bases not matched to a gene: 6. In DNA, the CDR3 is TGCGCCAGCAGCTTGGGACAGGGAAACAGTGAGCAGTTCTTC. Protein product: CASSLGQGNSEQFF.

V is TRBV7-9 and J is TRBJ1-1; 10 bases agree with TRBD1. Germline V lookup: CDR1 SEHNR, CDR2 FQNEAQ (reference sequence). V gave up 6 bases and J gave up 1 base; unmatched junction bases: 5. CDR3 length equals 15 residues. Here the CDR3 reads CASRPGTGANTEAFF. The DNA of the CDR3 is TGTGCCAGCAGACCCGGGACAGGGGCGAACACTGAAGCTTTCTTT.

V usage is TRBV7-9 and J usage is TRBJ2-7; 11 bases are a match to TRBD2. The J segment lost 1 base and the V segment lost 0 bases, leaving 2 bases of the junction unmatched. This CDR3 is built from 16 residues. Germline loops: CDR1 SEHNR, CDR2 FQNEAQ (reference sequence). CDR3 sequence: CASSLAGLAGSYEQYF. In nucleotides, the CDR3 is TGTGCCAGCAGCTTAGCCGGACTAGCGGGTTCCTACGAGCAGTACTTC.

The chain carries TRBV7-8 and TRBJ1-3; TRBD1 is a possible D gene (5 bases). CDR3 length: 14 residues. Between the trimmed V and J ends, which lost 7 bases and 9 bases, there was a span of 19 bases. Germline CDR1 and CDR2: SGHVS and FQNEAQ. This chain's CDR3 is CASTSGGVGGTIYF. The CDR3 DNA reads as TGTGCCAGCACCTCTGGGGGGGTTGGTGGCACCATATATTTT.

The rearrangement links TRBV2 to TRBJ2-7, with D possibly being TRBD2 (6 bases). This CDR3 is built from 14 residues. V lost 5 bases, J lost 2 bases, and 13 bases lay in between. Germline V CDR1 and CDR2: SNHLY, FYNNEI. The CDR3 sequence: CASSRTTGAYEQYF. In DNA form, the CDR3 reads TGTGCCAGCAGTAGGACTACCGGGGCCTACGAGCAGTACTTC.

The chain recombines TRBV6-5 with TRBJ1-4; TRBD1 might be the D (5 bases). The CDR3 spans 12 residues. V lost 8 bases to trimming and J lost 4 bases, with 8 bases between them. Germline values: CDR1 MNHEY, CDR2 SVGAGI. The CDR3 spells CASGTINEKLFF. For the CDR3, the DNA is TGTGCCAGCGGGACCATTAATGAAAAACTGTTTTTT.

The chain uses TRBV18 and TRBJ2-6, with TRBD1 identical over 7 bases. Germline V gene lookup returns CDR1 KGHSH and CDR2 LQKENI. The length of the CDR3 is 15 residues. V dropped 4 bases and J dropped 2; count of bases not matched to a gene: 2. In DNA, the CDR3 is TGTGCCAGCTCACGAGGACAGGCTGGGGCCAACGTCCTGACTTTC. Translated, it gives CASSRGQAGANVLTF.

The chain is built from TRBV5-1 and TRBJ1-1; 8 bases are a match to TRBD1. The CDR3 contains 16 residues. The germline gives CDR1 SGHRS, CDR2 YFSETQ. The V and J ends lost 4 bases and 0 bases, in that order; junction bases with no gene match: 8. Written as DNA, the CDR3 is TGCGCCAGCAGCCTAGGACAGGGAAGGATGAACACTGAAGCTTTCTTT. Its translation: CASSLGQGRMNTEAFF.

Written as DNA, the CDR3 is TGTGCCAGCAGTCGGACAGATACGCAGTATTTT. Protein sequence: CASSRTDTQYF. J is TRBJ2-3 and V is TRBV6-6; D uncertain. Germline values: CDR1 MNHNY, CDR2 SVGAGI (reference sequence). V shed 5 bases and J shed 3 bases, with 3 bases lying between them. This CDR3 is built from 11 residues.

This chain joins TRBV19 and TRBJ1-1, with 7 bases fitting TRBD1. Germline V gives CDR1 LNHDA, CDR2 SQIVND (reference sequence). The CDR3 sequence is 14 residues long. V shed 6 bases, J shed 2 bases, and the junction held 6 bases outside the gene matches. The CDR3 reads CASSQTGYNTEAFF. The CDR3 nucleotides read TGTGCCAGTAGCCAGACAGGGTACAACACTGAAGCTTTCTTT.

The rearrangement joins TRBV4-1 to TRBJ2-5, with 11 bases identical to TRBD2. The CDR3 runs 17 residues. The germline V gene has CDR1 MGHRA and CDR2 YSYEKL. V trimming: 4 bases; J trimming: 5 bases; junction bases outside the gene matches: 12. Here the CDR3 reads CASSPGIAGGPGETQYF. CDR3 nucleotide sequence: TGCGCCAGCAGCCCCGGAATAGCGGGGGGGCCCGGGGAGACCCAGTACTTC.

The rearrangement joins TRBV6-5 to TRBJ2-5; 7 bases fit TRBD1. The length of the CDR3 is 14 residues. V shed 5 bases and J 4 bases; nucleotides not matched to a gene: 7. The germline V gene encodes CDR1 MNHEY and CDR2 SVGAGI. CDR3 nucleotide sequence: TGTGCCAGCAGTCCCCTGACAGGGCGAGAGACCCAGTACTTC. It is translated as CASSPLTGRETQYF.

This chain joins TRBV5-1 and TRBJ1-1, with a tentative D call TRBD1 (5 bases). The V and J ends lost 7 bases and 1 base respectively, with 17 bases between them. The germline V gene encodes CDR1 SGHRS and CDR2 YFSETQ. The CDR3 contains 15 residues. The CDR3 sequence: CASREGAAENTEAFF. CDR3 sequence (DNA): TGCGCCAGCCGGGAAGGGGCGGCAGAGAACACTGAAGCTTTCTTT.

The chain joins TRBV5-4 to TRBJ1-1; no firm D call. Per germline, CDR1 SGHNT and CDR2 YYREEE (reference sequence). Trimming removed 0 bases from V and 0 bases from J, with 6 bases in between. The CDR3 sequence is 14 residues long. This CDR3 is CASSLGSLNTEAFF. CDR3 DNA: TGTGCCAGCAGCTTGGGCAGTTTGAACACTGAAGCTTTCTTT.

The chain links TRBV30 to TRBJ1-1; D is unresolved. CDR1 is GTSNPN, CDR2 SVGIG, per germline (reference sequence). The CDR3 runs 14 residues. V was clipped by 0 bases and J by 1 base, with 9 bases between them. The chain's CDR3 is CAWSVRHRNTEAFF. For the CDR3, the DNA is TGTGCCTGGAGTGTACGCCACAGGAACACTGAAGCTTTCTTT. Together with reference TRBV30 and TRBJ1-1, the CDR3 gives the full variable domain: SQTIHQWPATLVQPVGSPLSLECTVEGTSNPNLYWYRQAAGRGLQLLFYSVGIGQISSEVPQNLSASRPQDRQFILSSKKLLLSDSGFYLCAWSVRHRNTEAFFGQGTRLTVV.

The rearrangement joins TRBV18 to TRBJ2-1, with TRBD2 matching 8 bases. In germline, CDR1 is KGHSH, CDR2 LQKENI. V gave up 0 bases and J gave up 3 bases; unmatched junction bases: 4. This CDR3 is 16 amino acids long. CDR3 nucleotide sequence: TGTGCCAGCTCACCACCTGCCAGCGGGGGCTACAATGAGCAGTTCTTC. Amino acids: CASSPPASGGYNEQFF.

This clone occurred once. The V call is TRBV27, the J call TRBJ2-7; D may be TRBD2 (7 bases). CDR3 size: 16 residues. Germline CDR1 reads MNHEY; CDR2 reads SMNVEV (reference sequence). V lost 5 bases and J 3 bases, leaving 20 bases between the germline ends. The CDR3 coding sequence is TGTGCCAGCAGTACGCTCGGGGGCGGGGGAAACTACGAGCAGTACTTC. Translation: CASSTLGGGGNYEQYF.

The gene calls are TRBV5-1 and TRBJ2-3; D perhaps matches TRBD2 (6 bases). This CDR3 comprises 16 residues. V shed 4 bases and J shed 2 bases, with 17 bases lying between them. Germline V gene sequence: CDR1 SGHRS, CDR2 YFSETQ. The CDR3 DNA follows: TGCGCCAGCAGCGCCAAAGGCGGGACCCTCACAGATACGCAGTATTTT. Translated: CASSAKGGTLTDTQYF.

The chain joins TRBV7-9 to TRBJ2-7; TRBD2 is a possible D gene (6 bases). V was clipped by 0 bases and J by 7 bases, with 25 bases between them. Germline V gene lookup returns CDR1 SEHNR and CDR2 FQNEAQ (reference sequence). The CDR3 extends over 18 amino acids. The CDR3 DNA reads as TGTGCCAGCAGCTTAGCGGCCGGGAGAGTGATCTCTGGGGCAGAGCAGTACTTC. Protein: CASSLAAGRVISGAEQYF.

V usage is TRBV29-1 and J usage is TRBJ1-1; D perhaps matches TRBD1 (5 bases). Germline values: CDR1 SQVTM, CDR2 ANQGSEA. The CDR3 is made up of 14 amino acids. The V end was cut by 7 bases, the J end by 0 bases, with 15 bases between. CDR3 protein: CSGLLQALNTEAFF. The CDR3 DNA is TGCAGCGGGCTACTACAGGCCCTGAACACTGAAGCTTTCTTT.

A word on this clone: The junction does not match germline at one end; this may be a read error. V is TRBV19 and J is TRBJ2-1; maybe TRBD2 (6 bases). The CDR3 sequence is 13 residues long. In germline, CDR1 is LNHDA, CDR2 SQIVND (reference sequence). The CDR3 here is CAGRDSSSNEQFF. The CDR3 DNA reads TGTGCCGGCCGGGACTCCTCCTCCAATGAGCAGTTCTTC. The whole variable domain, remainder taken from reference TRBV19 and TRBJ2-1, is DGGITQSPKYLFRKEGQNVTLSCEQNLNHDAMYWYRQDPGQGLRLIYYSQIVNDFQKGDIAEGYSVSREKKESFPLTVTSAQKNPTAFYLCAGRDSSSNEQFFGPGTRLTVL.

CDR3 in DNA: TGTGCCAGCAGTGCTTACCGGGCCCCCTCTTGGAACTATGGCTACACCTTC. The encoded protein is CASSAYRAPSWNYGYTF. This rearrangement joins TRBV2 to TRBJ1-2; D not resolved. The V and J ends lost 4 bases and 2 bases respectively, with 20 bases between them. CDR1 and CDR2 from the germline V gene are SNHLY and FYNNEI. This CDR3 region has 17 residues.

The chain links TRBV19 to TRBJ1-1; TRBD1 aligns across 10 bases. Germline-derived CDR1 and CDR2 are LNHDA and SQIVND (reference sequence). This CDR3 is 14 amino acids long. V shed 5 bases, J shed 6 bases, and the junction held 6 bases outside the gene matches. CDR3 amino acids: CASSETGGISEAFF. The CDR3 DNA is TGTGCCAGTAGTGAGACAGGGGGCATTTCTGAAGCTTTCTTT.